This record looks at one TCR beta chain sequence and its context. What it binds is unknown. TCRdb reprocessed the reads via MiXCR and lists one record per CDR3 protein. The sample records 300,000 to 400,000 distinct CDR3 sequences, 29% being singletons. The source of the sample is a study of T cell repertoires in cytomegalovirus infection. Findings and caveats of the study: Dominating the ex vivo response were TCR beta clonotypes that were CMV-specific and HLA-C-restricted.

The length of the CDR3 is 15 residues. V lost 3 bases to trimming and J lost 3 bases, with 12 bases between them. From germline, CDR1 is MDHEN and CDR2 SYDVKM. The sample consisted of cultured PBMCs, taken from culture after CMV antigen stimulation. This chain joins TRBV28 and TRBJ1-5, with D perhaps matching TRBD1 (5 bases). This TCR derives from a human donor in good health (CMV status not recorded). Some clones in this sample may be carry-over from other donors' samples. This chain's CDR3 is CASSLGRGINQPQHF. The CDR3 DNA sequence: TGTGCCAGCAGTTTGGGACGGGGAATCAATCAGCCCCAGCATTTT.